This T cell receptor (beta chain) stems from a study of blood T cell repertoires in COVID-19. At the level of the study: Samples representing acute and convalescent COVID-19 were sourced from the United States, Italy and Spain. The cDNA or gDNA used as material had been derived from T cells, B-cell-depleted T cells, or PBMCs.

As originally analysed: For nucleated cells, counts were estimated from reference gene primer amplification. Assay used: immunoSEQ multiplex PCR; TCRdb lists only in-frame clones, some missing. The V and J calls and clone size come from that table; D and trimming were worked out from the DNA. This table has under 250,000 clones, around 82% appearing once. Germline V gene lookup returns CDR1 SGHTA and CDR2 FQGNSA. The CDR3 totals 14 residues. V lost 3 bases, J lost 4 bases, and 3 bases stayed unmatched. J is TRBJ1-2 and V is TRBV7-2; TRBD1 matches 9 bases. Sequencing used peripheral blood. This sequence originates from a middle-aged woman with active or convalescent COVID-19. In DNA, the CDR3 is TGTGCCAGCAGCTTGGACAGGGGAACCTATGGCTACACCTTC. It translates to CASSLDRGTYGYTF.